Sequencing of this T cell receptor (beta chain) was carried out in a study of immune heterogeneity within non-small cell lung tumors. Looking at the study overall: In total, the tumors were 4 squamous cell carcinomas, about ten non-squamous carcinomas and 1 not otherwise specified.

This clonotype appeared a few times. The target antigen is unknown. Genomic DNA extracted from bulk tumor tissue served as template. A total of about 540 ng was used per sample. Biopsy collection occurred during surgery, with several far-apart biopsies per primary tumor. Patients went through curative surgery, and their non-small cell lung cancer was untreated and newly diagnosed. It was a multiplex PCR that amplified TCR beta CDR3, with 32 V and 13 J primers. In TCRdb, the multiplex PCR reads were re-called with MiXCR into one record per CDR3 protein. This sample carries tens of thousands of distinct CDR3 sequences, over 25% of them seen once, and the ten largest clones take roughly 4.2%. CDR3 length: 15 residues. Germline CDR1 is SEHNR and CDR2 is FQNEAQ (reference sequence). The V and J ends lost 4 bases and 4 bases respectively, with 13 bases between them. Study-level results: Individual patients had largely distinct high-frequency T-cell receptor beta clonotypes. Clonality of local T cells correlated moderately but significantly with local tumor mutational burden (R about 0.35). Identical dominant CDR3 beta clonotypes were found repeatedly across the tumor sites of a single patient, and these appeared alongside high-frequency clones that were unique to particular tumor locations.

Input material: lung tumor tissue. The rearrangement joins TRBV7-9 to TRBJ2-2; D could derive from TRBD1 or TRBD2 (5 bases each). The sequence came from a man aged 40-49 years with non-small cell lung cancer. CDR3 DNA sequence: TGTGCCAGCAGCTACTGGGGGAGTGGCACCGGGGAGCTGTTTTTT. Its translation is CASSYWGSGTGELFF.